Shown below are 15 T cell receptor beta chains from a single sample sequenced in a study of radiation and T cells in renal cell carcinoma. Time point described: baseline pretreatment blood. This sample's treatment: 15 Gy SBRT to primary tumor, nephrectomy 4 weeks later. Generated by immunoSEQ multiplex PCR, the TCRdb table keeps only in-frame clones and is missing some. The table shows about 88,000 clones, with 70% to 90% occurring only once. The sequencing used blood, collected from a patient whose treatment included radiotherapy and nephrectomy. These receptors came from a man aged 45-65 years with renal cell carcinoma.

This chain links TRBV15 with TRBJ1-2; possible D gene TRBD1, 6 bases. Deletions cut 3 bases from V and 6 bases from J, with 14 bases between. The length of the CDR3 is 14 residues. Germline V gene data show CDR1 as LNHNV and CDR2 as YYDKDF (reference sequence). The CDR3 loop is CATSSSYRADGYTF. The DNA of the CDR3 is TGTGCCACCAGCAGCAGCTACAGGGCGGATGGCTACACCTTC.

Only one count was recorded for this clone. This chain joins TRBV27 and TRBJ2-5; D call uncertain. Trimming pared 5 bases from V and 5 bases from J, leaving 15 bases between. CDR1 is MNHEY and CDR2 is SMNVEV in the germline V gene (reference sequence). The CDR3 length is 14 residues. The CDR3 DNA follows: TGTGCCAGCAGTCCCAGGACGCCCCGGGAGACCCAGTACTTC. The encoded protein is CASSPRTPRETQYF.

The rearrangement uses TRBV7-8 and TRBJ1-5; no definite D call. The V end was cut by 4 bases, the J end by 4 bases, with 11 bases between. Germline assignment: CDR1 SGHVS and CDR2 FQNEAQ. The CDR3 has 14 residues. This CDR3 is CASSSRGLNQPQHF. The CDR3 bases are TGTGCCAGCAGCTCACGCGGCCTAAATCAGCCCCAGCATTTT.

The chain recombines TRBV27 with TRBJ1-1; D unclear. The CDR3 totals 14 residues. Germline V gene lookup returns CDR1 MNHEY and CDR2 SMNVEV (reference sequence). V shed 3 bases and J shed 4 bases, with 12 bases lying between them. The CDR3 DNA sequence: TGTGCCAGCAGTTTCCTTAGTCAGCGCACTGAAGCTTTCTTT. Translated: CASSFLSQRTEAFF.

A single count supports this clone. The CDR3, as DNA: TGTGCCATCAGTGTAGGGGAAATGACCGGGGAGCTGTTTTTT. This encodes CAISVGEMTGELFF. The rearrangement uses TRBV10-3 and TRBJ2-2, with TRBD1 as a possible D gene (5 bases). The V end was cut by 4 bases, the J end by 5 bases, with 11 bases between. This CDR3 is 14 amino acids long. Germline values: CDR1 ENHRY, CDR2 SYGVKD.

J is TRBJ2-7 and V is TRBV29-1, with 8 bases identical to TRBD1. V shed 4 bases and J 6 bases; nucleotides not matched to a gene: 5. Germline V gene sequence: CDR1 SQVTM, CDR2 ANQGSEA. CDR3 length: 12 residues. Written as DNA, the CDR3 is TGCAGCGTTGGGCAGGGGGCGATCGAGCAGTACTTC. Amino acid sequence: CSVGQGAIEQYF.

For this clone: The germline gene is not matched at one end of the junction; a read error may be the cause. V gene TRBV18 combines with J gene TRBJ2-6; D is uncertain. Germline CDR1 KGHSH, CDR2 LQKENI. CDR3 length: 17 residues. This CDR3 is CASSPQQTFSGANVLTF. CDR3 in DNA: TGTGCCAGCTCACCACAGCAGACCTTCTCTGGAGCCAACGTCCTGACTTTC.

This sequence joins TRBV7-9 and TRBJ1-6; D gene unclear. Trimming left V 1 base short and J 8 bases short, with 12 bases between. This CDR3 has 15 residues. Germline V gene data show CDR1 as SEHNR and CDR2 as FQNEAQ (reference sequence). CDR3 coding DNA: TGTGCCAGCAGCTTAGTGGTAGGCTCGGATTCACCCCTCCACTTT. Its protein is CASSLVVGSDSPLHF. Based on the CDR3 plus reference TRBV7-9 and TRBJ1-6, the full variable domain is DTGVSQNPRHKITKRGQNVTFRCDPISEHNRLYWYRQTLGQGPEFLTYFQNEAQLEKSRLLSDRFSAERPKGSFSTLEIQRTEQGDSAMYLCASSLVVGSDSPLHFGNGTRLTVT.

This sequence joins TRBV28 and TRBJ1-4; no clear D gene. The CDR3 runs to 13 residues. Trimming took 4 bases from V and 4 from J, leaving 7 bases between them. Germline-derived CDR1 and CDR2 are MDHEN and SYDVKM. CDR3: CASSSGDNEKLFF. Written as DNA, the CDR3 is TGTGCCAGCAGTTCCGGAGATAATGAAAAACTGTTTTTT.

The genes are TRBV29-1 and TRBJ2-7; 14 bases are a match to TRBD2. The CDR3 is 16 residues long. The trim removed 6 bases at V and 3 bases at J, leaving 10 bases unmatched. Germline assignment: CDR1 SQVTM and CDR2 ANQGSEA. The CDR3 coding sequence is TGCAGCGTGGACACATTGGGGACTAGCGGGAGCTACGAGCAGTACTTC. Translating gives CSVDTLGTSGSYEQYF.

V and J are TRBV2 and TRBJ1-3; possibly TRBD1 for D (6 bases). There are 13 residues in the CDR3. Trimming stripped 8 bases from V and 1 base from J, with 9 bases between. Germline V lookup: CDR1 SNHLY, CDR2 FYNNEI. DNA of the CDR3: TGTGCCAGCCAGACAGGATCTGGAAACACCATATATTTT. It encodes CASQTGSGNTIYF.

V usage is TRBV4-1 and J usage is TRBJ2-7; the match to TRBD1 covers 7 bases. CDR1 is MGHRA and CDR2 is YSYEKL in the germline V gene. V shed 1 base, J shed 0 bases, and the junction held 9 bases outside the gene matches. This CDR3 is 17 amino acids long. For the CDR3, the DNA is TGCGCCAGCAGCCAAGCAACCGGGACAGCTAACTCCTACGAGCAGTACTTC. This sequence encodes CASSQATGTANSYEQYF.

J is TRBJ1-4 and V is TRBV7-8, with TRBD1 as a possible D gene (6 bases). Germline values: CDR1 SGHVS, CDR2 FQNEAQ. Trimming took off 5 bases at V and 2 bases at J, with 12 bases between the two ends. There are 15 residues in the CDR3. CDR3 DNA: TGTGCCAGCAGCCGGCAGGGGCTCACTAATGAAAAACTGTTTTTT. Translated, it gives CASSRQGLTNEKLFF.

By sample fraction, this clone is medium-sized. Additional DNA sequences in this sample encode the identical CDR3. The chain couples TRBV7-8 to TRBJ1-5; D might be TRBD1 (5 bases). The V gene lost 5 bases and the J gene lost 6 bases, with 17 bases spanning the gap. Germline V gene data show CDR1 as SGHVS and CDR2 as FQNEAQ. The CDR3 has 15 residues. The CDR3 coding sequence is TGTGCCAGCAGCCTCCACCAGGGACCCAGTCAGCCCCAGCATTTT. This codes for CASSLHQGPSQPQHF.

The CDR3 region has the DNA TGTGCCAGCAGCTTTTCTAGCCTCTCCTACAATGAGCAGTTCTTC. This codes for CASSFSSLSYNEQFF. The genes are TRBV5-6 and TRBJ2-1; possible D gene TRBD2, 5 bases. Germline assignment: CDR1 SGHDT and CDR2 YYEEEE. Deletions cut 2 bases from V and 0 bases from J, with 9 bases between. The CDR3 covers 15 residues.